The subject of this entry is one TCR beta chain. Its target is unknown. The sample belongs to a study of graft-versus-host responses after intestinal transplantation. General study findings and limits: Recipient marrow contained GvH clones, some of which appeared first in ileum or blood.

Once graft tissue had been processed, intraepithelial and lamina propria lymphocytes were released. This CDR3 comprises 15 residues. The trim removed 5 bases at V and 2 bases at J, leaving 5 bases unmatched. CDR1 is MNHEY and CDR2 is SMNVEV in the germline V gene (reference sequence). Repertoires were generated with immunoSEQ multiplex PCR, while TCRdb's copy carries only in-frame clones and drops some. The sample contains tens of thousands of clones, 89% of which appear only once. The chain has TRBV27 and TRBJ2-1, with 8 nucleotides matching TRBD1. Sequenced material: ileum tissue, taken 350 to 400 days after transplant. The clonotype comes from a human patient who received an intestinal transplant, so some T cells may come from the graft donor. CDR3 protein: CASSPGQAAYNEQFF. The CDR3 nucleotides are TGTGCCAGCAGTCCGGGACAGGCCGCCTACAATGAGCAGTTCTTC.